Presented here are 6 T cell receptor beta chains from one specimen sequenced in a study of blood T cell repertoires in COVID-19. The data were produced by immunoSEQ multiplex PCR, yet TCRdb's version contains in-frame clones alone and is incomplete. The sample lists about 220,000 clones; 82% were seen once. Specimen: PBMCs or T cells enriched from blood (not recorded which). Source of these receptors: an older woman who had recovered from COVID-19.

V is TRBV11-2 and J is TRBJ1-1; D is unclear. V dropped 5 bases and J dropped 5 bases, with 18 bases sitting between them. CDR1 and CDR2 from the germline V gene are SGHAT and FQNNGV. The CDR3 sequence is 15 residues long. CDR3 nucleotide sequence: TGTGCCAGCAGCCCCCGTGAGCGATTGAGGACTGAAGCTTTCTTT. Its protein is CASSPRERLRTEAFF. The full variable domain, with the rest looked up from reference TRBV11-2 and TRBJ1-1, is EAGVAQSPRYKIIEKRQSVAFWCNPISGHATLYWYQQILGQGPKLLIQFQNNGVVDDSQLPKDRFSAERLKGVDSTLKIQPAKLEDSAVYLCASSPRERLRTEAFFGQGTRLTVV.

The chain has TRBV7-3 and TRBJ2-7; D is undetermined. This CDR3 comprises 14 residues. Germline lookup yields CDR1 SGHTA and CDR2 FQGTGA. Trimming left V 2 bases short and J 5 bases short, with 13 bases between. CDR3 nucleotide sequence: TGTGCCAGCAGCTTAGAGGCCGGCATTGACGAGCAGTACTTC. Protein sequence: CASSLEAGIDEQYF.

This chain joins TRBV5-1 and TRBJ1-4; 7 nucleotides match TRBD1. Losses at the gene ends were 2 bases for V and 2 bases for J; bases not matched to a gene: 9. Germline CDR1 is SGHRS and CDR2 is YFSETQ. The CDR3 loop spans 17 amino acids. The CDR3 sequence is CASSLQLQTGTNEKLFF. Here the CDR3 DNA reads TGCGCCAGCAGCTTACAGCTCCAGACAGGGACTAATGAAAAACTGTTTTTT.

The CDR3 protein is CASSSEGSPLHF. The CDR3 DNA follows: TGTGCCAGCAGCAGTGAGGGTTCACCCCTCCACTTT. This rearrangement joins TRBV7-6 to TRBJ1-6; D is unresolved. V lost 5 bases, J lost 9 bases, and 8 bases lay in between. The germline V gene encodes CDR1 SGHVS and CDR2 FNYEAQ. CDR3 length: 12 amino acids.

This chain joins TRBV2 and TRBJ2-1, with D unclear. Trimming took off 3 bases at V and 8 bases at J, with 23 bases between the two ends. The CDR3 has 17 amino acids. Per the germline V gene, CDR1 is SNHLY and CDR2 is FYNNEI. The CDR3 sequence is CASSELSSILLPDEQFF. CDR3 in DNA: TGTGCCAGCAGTGAGCTTAGTAGCATCCTACTTCCCGATGAGCAGTTCTTC.

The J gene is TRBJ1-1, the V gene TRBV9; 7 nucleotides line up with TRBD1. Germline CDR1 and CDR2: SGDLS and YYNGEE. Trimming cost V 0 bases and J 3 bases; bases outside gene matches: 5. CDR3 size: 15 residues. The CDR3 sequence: CASSVVNRGYTEAFF. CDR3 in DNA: TGTGCCAGCAGCGTAGTAAACAGGGGTTACACTGAAGCTTTCTTT.